Reported below is one T cell receptor beta chain. There is no known antigen for this receptor. The record has no base qualities; no much larger clone is one base away. This specimen comes from a study of technical replicates of blood from a few donors (dated by TCRdb to about 2017). CDR3 length: 16 amino acids, cysteine to phenylalanine. The entry retains the CDR3 DNA only, 48 bases that are in frame from base 1. The germline V gene supplies CDR1 SGHRS and CDR2 YFSETQ. V and J are trimmed by 4 bases and 4 bases, and the gene matches miss 12 bases of the junction. Receptor amplification or capture employed the immunoSEQ multiplex PCR assay. Imported from immuneACCESS, the table was reduced by TCRdb to in-frame sequences with V and J called. These copies leave out some clones; in studies compared against another copy, an unresolved V gene accounts for under half, and the cause of the remainder is not known. For this sample the table gives tens of thousands of clones, of which over 80% were detected only once. The biggest ten clones account for about 4.6% of the sample.

The receptor was isolated from a human donor in good health. Some clones in this sample may be carry-over from other donors' samples. Sample: PBMCs. Recombination connected TRBV5-1 to TRBJ2-5, and TRBD2 aligns with 8 junction nucleotides. The nucleotide sequence reads TGCGCCAGCAGCCCACAGAGCGGGAGTGGGTTAGAGACCCAGTACTTC. Protein translation: CASSPQSGSGLETQYF.